This is a list of T cell receptor beta chains from one sample in a study. MiXCR was run by TCRdb on the 5' RACE reads, yielding one entry per CDR3 protein. The table shows more than 55,000 distinct CDR3 sequences, with under 25% occurring only once. The specimen sequenced was tumor-infiltrating Tregs sorted from the breast tumor. These receptors came from a female donor with breast cancer. The CDR3 runs from the conserved cysteine through the conserved F or W. D genes are given only for firm matches. A row's size may be missing; if present it is once, few, many or a size class.

v_call: TRBV4-3
d_call: TRBD1
clone_size: NA
j_call: TRBJ2-5
cdr3_nt: TGCGCCAGCAGCCAAGATAGGGGGCAGACCCAGTACTTC
cdr3_aa: CASSQDRGQTQYF

v_call: TRBV7-2
d_call: NA
clone_size: few
j_call: TRBJ1-1
cdr3_nt: TGTGCCAGCAGCCCGGACGGGGGGTTGAACACTGAAGCTTTCTTT
cdr3_aa: CASSPDGGLNTEAFF

v_call: TRBV2
d_call: TRBD1
clone_size: few
j_call: TRBJ1-2
cdr3_nt: TGTGCCAGCAGCAGAGGACAGGATAACTATGGCTACACCTTC
cdr3_aa: CASSRGQDNYGYTF

v_call: TRBV5-1
d_call: NA
clone_size: NA
j_call: TRBJ2-4
cdr3_nt: TGCGCCAGCAGCTTGAACGGTGTTCCTTCCTCAGCCAAAAACATTCAGTACTTC
cdr3_aa: CASSLNGVPSSAKNIQYF

v_call: TRBV28
d_call: NA
clone_size: many
j_call: TRBJ2-3
cdr3_nt: TGTGCCAGCAGTCGCGTATGGGGGATTGCAGATACGCAGTATTTT
cdr3_aa: CASSRVWGIADTQYF

v_call: TRBV4-1
d_call: TRBD2
clone_size: NA
j_call: TRBJ2-5
cdr3_nt: TGCGCCAGCAGCCAAGTGATGAGGGGACTAGCGCTCAGGACCCAGTACTTC
cdr3_aa: CASSQVMRGLALRTQYF

v_call: TRBV5-1
d_call: TRBD1
clone_size: NA
j_call: TRBJ1-1
cdr3_nt: TGCGCCAGCAGCTTAACCAGGGGGATAACTGAAGCTTTCTTT
cdr3_aa: CASSLTRGITEAFF

v_call: TRBV10-3
d_call: TRBD1
clone_size: NA
j_call: TRBJ2-1
cdr3_nt: TGTGCCATCATGGGACAGTCGTCCTACAATGAGCAGTTCTTC
cdr3_aa: CAIMGQSSYNEQFF

v_call: TRBV5-1
d_call: NA
clone_size: medium-sized
j_call: TRBJ2-1
cdr3_nt: TGCGCCAGCAGCTTGGTTTCCGAGGGTGAGCAGTTCTTC
cdr3_aa: CASSLVSEGEQFF

v_call: TRBV28
d_call: NA
clone_size: few
j_call: TRBJ2-1
cdr3_nt: TGTGCCAGCAGCCCCCTCTTAGCGTCCTCCTACAATGAGCAGTTCTTC
cdr3_aa: CASSPLLASSYNEQFF

v_call: TRBV6-1
d_call: NA
clone_size: few
j_call: TRBJ2-7
cdr3_nt: TGTGCCAGCAGGGCCCTATCCTACGAGCAGTACTTC
cdr3_aa: CASRALSYEQYF

v_call: TRBV4-1
d_call: NA
clone_size: many
j_call: TRBJ1-4
cdr3_nt: TGCGCCAGCAGCCAAGATCCGGGGGACGGTAATGAAAAACTGTTTTTT
cdr3_aa: CASSQDPGDGNEKLFF

v_call: TRBV4-1
d_call: NA
clone_size: many
j_call: TRBJ2-2
cdr3_nt: TGCGCCAGCAGCCACTCAAAAGGGGACACCGGGGAGCTGTTTTTT
cdr3_aa: CASSHSKGDTGELFF

v_call: TRBV6-6
d_call: NA
clone_size: NA
j_call: TRBJ1-5
cdr3_nt: TGTGCCAGCAGTTCCACCTCCGGCAATCAGCCCCAGCATTTT
cdr3_aa: CASSSTSGNQPQHF

v_call: TRBV12-5
d_call: NA
clone_size: few
j_call: TRBJ2-7
cdr3_nt: TGTGCTAGTGGATGGGATTTGACGGGCGAGCAGTACTTC
cdr3_aa: CASGWDLTGEQYF

v_call: TRBV5-1
d_call: NA
clone_size: NA
j_call: TRBJ2-7
cdr3_nt: TGCGCCAGCAGTTTCTTAAACGCGCAGTACTTC
cdr3_aa: CASSFLNAQYF

v_call: TRBV7-2
d_call: TRBD2
clone_size: NA
j_call: TRBJ2-1
cdr3_nt: TGTGCCAGCAGCCCCACACGACTAGCGGGAGCGAATGAGCAGTTCTTC
cdr3_aa: CASSPTRLAGANEQFF

v_call: TRBV5-1
d_call: NA
clone_size: many
j_call: TRBJ2-7
cdr3_nt: TGCGCCAGCAGCTTATCAGTGAGCTCCTACGAGCAGTACTTC
cdr3_aa: CASSLSVSSYEQYF

v_call: TRBV4-3
d_call: NA
clone_size: few
j_call: TRBJ2-6
cdr3_nt: TGCGCCAGCAGCCAAGGGGCGCCAGGGGCCAACGTCCTGACTTTC
cdr3_aa: CASSQGAPGANVLTF

v_call: TRBV6-2/TRBV6-3
d_call: NA
clone_size: many
j_call: TRBJ1-2
cdr3_nt: TGTGCCAGCGGGGCAGAGAGCTATGGCTACACCTTC
cdr3_aa: CASGAESYGYTF

v_call: TRBV28
d_call: NA
clone_size: few
j_call: TRBJ1-2
cdr3_nt: TGTGCCAGCAGACCCTTCTTGAAGCGTGGCTACACCTTC
cdr3_aa: CASRPFLKRGYTF

v_call: TRBV20-1
d_call: NA
clone_size: NA
j_call: TRBJ2-3
cdr3_nt: TGCAGTGTTCCCGTGGCGGGTCGTCTCACAGATACGCAGTATTTT
cdr3_aa: CSVPVAGRLTDTQYF

v_call: TRBV7-3
d_call: NA
clone_size: NA
j_call: TRBJ2-2
cdr3_nt: TGTGCCAGCAGCTCGACTAGTGGCACCGGGGAGCTGTTTTTT
cdr3_aa: CASSSTSGTGELFF

v_call: TRBV6-1
d_call: TRBD1
clone_size: NA
j_call: TRBJ2-3
cdr3_nt: TGTGCCAGTTTTCCGGGACAGGGGCCCACAGATACGCAGTATTTT
cdr3_aa: CASFPGQGPTDTQYF

v_call: TRBV20-1
d_call: TRBD2
clone_size: NA
j_call: TRBJ2-3
cdr3_nt: TGCAGTGCTAGAGATTGGTCTAGCGGTAGCACAGATACGCAGTATTTT
cdr3_aa: CSARDWSSGSTDTQYF

v_call: TRBV20-1
d_call: TRBD2
clone_size: NA
j_call: TRBJ2-7
cdr3_nt: TGCAGTGCTAGAGTCTCAGCGGGAGAATACGAGCAGTACTTC
cdr3_aa: CSARVSAGEYEQYF

v_call: TRBV15
d_call: NA
clone_size: NA
j_call: TRBJ2-2
cdr3_nt: TGTGCCACCAGCAGAGTGGACCGCAGGGGGGCGTTTTTT
cdr3_aa: CATSRVDRRGAFF

v_call: TRBV3-1
d_call: NA
clone_size: NA
j_call: TRBJ1-2
cdr3_nt: TGTGCCAGCAGCCAAGGGACACGCACTAACTATAGCTACACCTTC
cdr3_aa: CASSQGTRTNYSYTF

v_call: TRBV10-3
d_call: NA
clone_size: NA
j_call: TRBJ1-1
cdr3_nt: TGTGCCATCAGTGGAAATCTTGGCACTGAAGCTTTCTTT
cdr3_aa: CAISGNLGTEAFF

v_call: TRBV5-6
d_call: TRBD1
clone_size: NA
j_call: TRBJ2-1
cdr3_nt: TGTGCCAGCAGCTTGGGGGGGACAGGGAACTACAATAAGCAGTTCTTC
cdr3_aa: CASSLGGTGNYNKQFF

v_call: TRBV11-2
d_call: TRBD1
clone_size: NA
j_call: TRBJ1-5
cdr3_nt: TGTGCCAGCAGCTCCGACAGGGGTCAGCCCCAGCATTTT
cdr3_aa: CASSSDRGQPQHF

v_call: TRBV3-1
d_call: NA
clone_size: NA
j_call: TRBJ2-2
cdr3_nt: TGTGCCAGCAGCCAACAAGCCTCGGGCGGGGAGCTGTTTTTT
cdr3_aa: CASSQQASGGELFF